The rows below give T cell receptor beta chains drawn from one sample of a study of blood T cells in healthy people across ages. One entry per CDR3 protein, called by TCRdb with MiXCR from the 5' RACE reads. The sample carries approximately 1.5 million distinct CDR3 sequences, about 35% recorded once. The sample comprised blood. These receptors were taken from a woman between 25 and 40 years old in good health. Each CDR3 is given with its conserved first and last residue. Fields, in order: clone size, J gene, D gene, V gene, CDR3 protein, CDR3 DNA. A D gene is named only where the DNA matches it firmly. Some rows mark clone size as missing; the rest say once, few, many or name a class of expanded clone.

>few|TRBJ1-5|TRBD1|TRBV3-1
CASSQTTGGNQPQHF
TGTGCCAGCAGCCAAACGACAGGGGGCAATCAGCCCCAGCATTTT
>-|TRBJ2-1|TRBD2|TRBV3-1
CASSTLRGGVNEQFF
TGTGCCAGCAGCACACTACGCGGGGGGGTCAATGAGCAGTTCTTC
>once|TRBJ2-7|-|TRBV6-6
CASNGGVRGEQYF
TGTGCCAGCAACGGCGGGGTTAGGGGCGAGCAGTACTTC
>-|TRBJ2-2|TRBD1|TRBV19
CASSIVGQGARTAGELFF
TGTGCCAGTAGTATAGTTGGACAGGGGGCCAGGACAGCCGGGGAGCTGTTTTTT
>-|TRBJ2-1|-|TRBV20-1
CSTRADSYNEQFF
TGCAGTACTAGGGCCGACAGCTACAATGAGCAGTTCTTC
>few|TRBJ1-2|-|TRBV27
CASSFRAGTHGYTF
TGTGCCAGCAGTTTTAGGGCAGGGACCCATGGCTACACCTTC
>few|TRBJ2-7|-|TRBV28
CASSLWDTTRSYEQYF
TGTGCCAGCAGTCTCTGGGACACAACTCGATCCTACGAGCAGTACTTC
>once|TRBJ1-2|-|TRBV4-2
CASSQESGALPNYGYTF
TGTGCCAGCAGCCAAGAGAGTGGAGCCTTACCTAACTATGGCTACACCTTC
>-|TRBJ1-2|TRBD1|TRBV7-2
CASSPPSGQGLLYGYTF
TGTGCCAGCAGCCCCCCTTCCGGACAGGGCCTCCTTTATGGCTACACCTTC
>-|TRBJ1-2|-|TRBV3-1
CASSQDRGGDYGYTF
TGTGCCAGCAGCCAAGATAGGGGGGGAGACTATGGCTACACCTTC
>-|TRBJ2-7|-|TRBV7-9
CASSSRLENEQYF
TGTGCCAGCAGCTCCCGTTTAGAAAACGAGCAGTACTTC
>once|TRBJ1-6|-|TRBV6-1
CASSDHGNSPLHF
TGTGCCAGCAGTGATCACGGCAATTCACCCCTCCACTTT
>many|TRBJ2-3|-|TRBV20-1
CSASLEVYSTDTQYF
TGCAGTGCTAGTCTCGAGGTATACTCCACAGATACGCAGTATTTT
>-|TRBJ1-1|-|TRBV4-1
CASSQVGTSTEAFF
TGCGCCAGCAGCCAAGTGGGGACATCCACTGAAGCTTTCTTT
>-|TRBJ2-1|-|TRBV27
CASRGWEAYNEQFF
TGTGCCAGCAGAGGTTGGGAGGCCTACAATGAGCAGTTCTTC
>few|TRBJ2-1|TRBD1|TRBV7-9
CASSRLDRGHNEQFF
TGTGCCAGCAGCCGGTTGGACAGGGGCCACAATGAGCAGTTCTTC
>many|TRBJ2-7|-|TRBV29-1
CSVGGDYEQYF
TGCAGCGTTGGCGGGGACTACGAGCAGTACTTC
>-|TRBJ1-2|-|TRBV7-2
CASSLRRGNYGYTF
TGTGCCAGCAGCCTAAGGCGAGGGAACTATGGCTACACCTTC
>few|TRBJ2-3|TRBD1|TRBV9
CASSVDGQGTDTQYF
TGTGCCAGCAGCGTAGATGGACAGGGGACAGATACGCAGTATTTT
>few|TRBJ2-1|TRBD2|TRBV7-9
CASSVGLVQKQFF
TGTGCCAGCAGCGTGGGACTAGTCCAGAAGCAGTTCTTC
>-|TRBJ2-7|TRBD2|TRBV18
CASSPQGGLGEQYF
TGTGCCAGCTCACCACAGGGAGGGTTGGGGGAGCAGTACTTC
>-|TRBJ2-3|TRBD2|TRBV5-6
CASSPGLAGVLDTQYF
TGTGCCAGCAGCCCCGGACTAGCGGGAGTGTTAGATACGCAGTATTTT
>few|TRBJ2-7|-|TRBV7-9
CASRHDGYEQYF
TGTGCCAGCAGACACGACGGCTACGAGCAGTACTTC
>few|TRBJ1-2|-|TRBV12-3/TRBV12-4
CASSFGARGYGYTF
TGTGCCAGCAGTTTTGGGGCGAGGGGGTATGGCTACACCTTC
>-|TRBJ2-2|-|TRBV3-1
CASSPTAPTNTGELFF
TGTGCCAGCAGCCCTACAGCACCTACGAACACCGGGGAGCTGTTTTTT
>few|TRBJ2-1|-|TRBV6-1
CASSVRGGGNEQFF
TGTGCCAGCAGTGTCAGGGGAGGGGGCAATGAGCAGTTCTTC
>-|TRBJ1-5|-|TRBV3-1
CASSQAVVSGLPQHF
TGTGCCAGCAGCCAAGCCGTCGTTTCGGGTCTGCCCCAGCATTTT
>-|TRBJ2-5|-|TRBV6-1
CASSEGGVTYNEQYF
TGTGCCAGCAGTGAAGGCGGGGTTACCTACAATGAGCAGTACTTC
>-|TRBJ1-2|-|TRBV7-9
CASSFDGEGDYGYTF
TGCGCCAGCAGCTTCGATGGGGAGGGGGACTATGGCTACACCTTC
>few|TRBJ2-1|TRBD1|TRBV18
CASSPQQGGEQFF
TGTGCCAGCTCACCACAACAGGGGGGTGAGCAGTTCTTC
>-|TRBJ2-1|TRBD2|TRBV7-3
CASSSQAGVYQQFF
TGTGCCAGCAGCTCCCAGGCGGGGGTTTATCAGCAGTTCTTC
>few|TRBJ2-2|-|TRBV12-3/TRBV12-4
CASSLLVGELFF
TGTGCCAGCAGTTTACTCGTCGGGGAGCTGTTTTTT
>-|TRBJ2-1|TRBD2|TRBV9
CASSVGGGFYNEQFF
TGTGCCAGCAGCGTAGGGGGAGGGTTCTACAATGAGCAGTTCTTC
>few|TRBJ2-2|-|TRBV4-1
CASSQPQGNTGELFF
TGCGCCAGCAGCCAACCCCAGGGGAACACCGGGGAGCTGTTTTTT
>-|TRBJ2-4|TRBD1|TRBV13
CVSSLGQGSPKNIQYF
TGTGTCAGCAGCCTCGGACAGGGGTCTCCCAAAAACATTCAGTACTTC
>-|TRBJ1-5|-|TRBV21-1
CASSKRTVTDQPQHF
TGTGCCAGCAGCAAGAGGACAGTTACCGATCAGCCCCAGCATTTT
>-|TRBJ2-1|-|TRBV11-2
CASSQVRGPYNEQFF
TGTGCCAGCAGCCAGGTACGCGGGCCATACAATGAGCAGTTCTTC
>few|TRBJ2-3|TRBD2|TRBV2
CATGTSGSGTDTQYF
TGTGCCACCGGGACTAGCGGGTCCGGCACAGATACGCAGTATTTT
>few|TRBJ1-1|TRBD1|TRBV4-1
CASSRVTFRDRGRKNEAFF
TGCGCCAGCAGCCGGGTGACTTTCCGGGACAGGGGGCGCAAAAATGAAGCTTTCTTT
>-|TRBJ2-1|TRBD2|TRBV7-8
CASSRAGASYNEQFF
TGTGCCAGCAGCCGGGCGGGAGCCTCCTACAATGAGCAGTTCTTC
>-|TRBJ2-3|TRBD2|TRBV12-3/TRBV12-4
CASSLGGVGVDTQYF
TGTGCCAGCAGTTTGGGAGGGGTGGGGGTAGATACGCAGTATTTT
>-|TRBJ2-1|TRBD2|TRBV9
CASSVVAGLSSYNEQFF
TGTGCCAGCAGCGTAGTAGCGGGGCTAAGCTCCTACAATGAGCAGTTCTTC
>-|TRBJ2-3|TRBD2|TRBV20-1
CSAPPLGLAGRADTQYF
TGCAGTGCCCCCCCCCTGGGACTAGCGGGAAGAGCAGATACGCAGTATTTT
>-|TRBJ1-2|-|TRBV7-3
CASSPAGETYGYTF
TGTGCCAGCAGCCCGGCCGGGGAGACCTATGGCTACACCTTC
>once|TRBJ2-5|-|TRBV9
CASSAPGALKGQETQYF
TGTGCCAGCAGCGCTCCGGGGGCGCTAAAGGGCCAAGAGACCCAGTACTTC
>-|TRBJ2-7|TRBD2|TRBV7-3
CASSSGTSGSVPYNEQYF
TGTGCCAGCAGCTCCGGGACTAGCGGGAGTGTCCCCTACAATGAGCAGTACTTC
>few|TRBJ1-4|TRBD1|TRBV20-1
CSATGTGVEKLFF
TGCAGTGCAACCGGGACAGGGGTTGAAAAACTGTTTTTT
>-|TRBJ1-4|-|TRBV14
CASSRDSGPGEKLFF
TGTGCCAGCAGCCGTGACAGCGGTCCTGGGGAAAAACTGTTTTTT
>-|TRBJ2-3|-|TRBV5-6
CASSGEGVQSDTQYF
TGTGCCAGCAGCGGGGAAGGGGTACAATCAGATACGCAGTATTTT
>few|TRBJ2-3|-|TRBV12-3/TRBV12-4
CASSSGTRPDTQYF
TGTGCCAGCAGTTCCGGGACTCGTCCAGATACGCAGTATTTT
>-|TRBJ2-1|TRBD2|TRBV5-1
CASSLGRLAGEEQFF
TGCGCCAGCAGCTTGGGTAGACTAGCGGGAGAAGAGCAGTTCTTC
>-|TRBJ2-7|TRBD1|TRBV13
CASSLRTGRYEQYF
TGTGCCAGCAGCTTAAGGACAGGGAGATACGAGCAGTACTTC
>-|TRBJ2-5|-|TRBV6-1
CASAYSYQETQYF
TGTGCCAGCGCCTACAGCTACCAAGAGACCCAGTACTTC
>few|TRBJ2-3|-|TRBV7-3
CASSLSSSDTQYF
TGTGCCAGCAGCTTAAGCTCCTCAGATACGCAGTATTTT
>few|TRBJ2-4|-|TRBV20-1
CSATRLPWLDLAKNIQYF
TGCAGTGCCACAAGACTACCCTGGTTAGATCTAGCCAAAAACATTCAGTACTTC
>few|TRBJ2-3|TRBD2|TRBV7-2
CASRPGLAGAGTDTQYF
TGTGCCAGCAGACCGGGACTAGCGGGGGCAGGCACAGATACGCAGTATTTT
>-|TRBJ2-3|-|TRBV20-1
CSARGPPSSGTDTQYF
TGCAGTGCTAGGGGGCCCCCTAGCAGCGGCACAGATACGCAGTATTTT
>-|TRBJ2-3|-|TRBV20-1
CSAFPLGPGVSTDTQYF
TGCAGTGCTTTTCCCTTGGGTCCGGGGGTAAGCACAGATACGCAGTATTTT
>-|TRBJ1-1|-|TRBV7-3
CAGSDGEDTEAFF
TGTGCCGGCAGCGACGGGGAGGACACTGAAGCTTTCTTT
>once|TRBJ2-7|-|TRBV4-1
CASSQDLLGGQGIINEQYF
TGCGCCAGCAGCCAAGACCTCCTCGGGGGGCAGGGAATAATCAACGAGCAGTACTTC